This T cell receptor beta chain derives from a study of cytomegalovirus exposure and HLA in healthy donors. This CDR3 spans 16 amino acids. Germline loops: CDR1 SGHRS, CDR2 YFSETQ. Trimming cost V 0 bases and J 6 bases, with 16 bases left between them. Findings of the study overall: The tendency of first-cohort TCR clusters to co-occur in the roughly 120 validation repertoires was the finding of a later analysis. A list of 150 to 200 TCR beta chains associated with cytomegalovirus was given.

The donors were members of the validation cohort, which comprised roughly 120 subjects and was separate from the first cohort of 670 or so subjects. Assay used: immunoSEQ multiplex PCR; TCRdb lists only in-frame clones, some missing. The sample has about 130,000 clones, more than 95% seen once. Concerning this clone: The antigen remains undetermined.

The sequencing sample was made of PBMCs. The sequence came from a man between 18 and 29 years old in good health and CMV-seronegative. J is TRBJ2-1 and V is TRBV5-1; TRBD2 is a possible D gene (6 bases). The CDR3 protein is CASSLAGSPPINEQFF. The CDR3 DNA sequence: TGCGCCAGCAGCTTGGCCGGGAGCCCACCCATCAATGAGCAGTTCTTC.